This TCR beta chain originates from a study of Ad26.COV2.S vaccination and SARS-CoV-2 variants (dated by TCRdb to the early 2020s). For the study in its entirety: Donors in the vaccine arm were drawn from COV1001, a multicentre, randomized, double-blind, placebo-controlled phase I-IIa trial testing Ad26.COV2.S in healthy adults. Ad26.COV2.S was given intramuscularly at 5x10^10 or 1x10^11 viral particles, as a single shot or as two shots 56 days apart. TCRbeta repertoire sequencing was used to assess the specificity and breadth of SARS-CoV-2-reactive T cell receptors after Ad26.COV2.S vaccination. Trial participants were randomized into five groups of five, in which low-dose or high-dose Ad26.COV2.S was given once or twice, or placebo was given on both occasions. Blinding of investigators to trial group allocation was maintained during experiments and outcome assessment. A total of roughly 30 samples were included in the TCR-sequenced set, comprising roughly 19 Ad26.COV2.S vaccine recipients, 5 placebo recipients and 8 SARS-CoV-2 convalescent individuals.

The immunoSEQ Assay was used to sequence TCRbeta CDR3 regions. After extraction, genomic DNA underwent amplification by bias-controlled multiplex PCR, followed by high-throughput sequencing. In the original analysis: To quantify the absolute abundance of every unique TCRbeta CDR3 region, sequences were collapsed and filtered. T cell fraction was estimated by normalizing TCRbeta template counts to usable DNA, which was measured by amplifying reference genes present in all nucleated cells. Repertoire TCRs were annotated as SARS-CoV-2-specific when V gene, CDR3 amino acid sequence and J gene were exactly matched to a known reactive TCR set. The reference SARS-CoV-2 TCR set was derived from MIRA and filtered for enrichment in COVID-19-positive ImmuneCODE repertoires, a step that removed public or cross-reactive TCRs. Based on the MIRA antigens, annotated TCRs were further analysed at the level of specific ORF or position within ORF. Breadth was defined as annotated unique rearrangements over total unique productive rearrangements; depth was the summed frequency of those rearrangements. Two-sided Wilcoxon rank-sum tests were applied when comparing TCR breadth between groups. The source is immuneACCESS, and TCRdb retained only in-frame sequences with V and J called. Part of the clones is not carried over; for the studies checked, unresolved V genes explain less than half of this, and the remainder is unexplained. That table furnishes V, J and clone size, whereas the DNA furnished D and trimming. A total of some 250,000 clones appear in this sample, around 87% of them only once. Jointly, the top ten make up around 11% of the sample.

The count of this clone is one. Its antigen is unknown. The sample holds no much larger clone one base away, and base qualities are not on file. Results the study describes overall, beyond this receptor: It was noted by the authors that total T cell responses may have been underestimated by the TCR breadth and depth analyses. The study lacked the statistical power to compare responses across vaccine doses or regimens. Comparable non-spike TCR breadth was observed between vaccine and placebo recipients, consistent with only spike being contained in the vaccine. Spike-specific TCR breadth was higher in Ad26.COV2.S recipients than in placebo recipients (P = 0.0014). After vaccination, substantial breadth of spike-specific CD8+ and CD4+ T cell responses was reported.

The treatment or condition label of this sample denotes: around 19 received Ad26.COV2.S at low or high dose, single or two shots; roughly five received placebo; per-sample allocation not given. For vaccine and placebo recipients, repertoires were sequenced using samples collected on day 63 after the first injection. Between 29 July and 7 August 2020, Cohort 1b enrolled 25 adults aged 18-55 years at one site in Boston, USA. Ad26.COV2.S was a replication-incompetent adenovirus type 26 vector that expressed a prefusion-stabilized SARS-CoV-2 spike protein derived from the original Wuhan strain. Sequences MNHEY (CDR1) and SVGAGI (CDR2) are obtained from the germline V gene. Germline trimming: 2 bases from V, 15 bases from J; junction bases outside gene matches: 10. Counted from cysteine to phenylalanine, this CDR3 has 13 amino acids. Left in the record is the CDR3 DNA by itself, 39 bases read in frame from the first base.

Material: peripheral blood, obtained in a trial of Ad26.COV2.S vaccine versus placebo. Recombination linked TRBV6-5 to TRBJ2-1, with TRBD2 identical over 7 junction bases. The sequence was obtained from a person aged 18-65 years who received the Ad26.COV2.S COVID-19 vaccine or a placebo. The CDR3 here reads CASSYQGPRGGFF. The DNA sequence is given as TGTGCCAGCAGTTACCAGGGACCCCGCGGGGGGTTCTTC.